This paragraph covers one T cell receptor beta chain sequence. Its specific antigen is unknown. Base qualities are not recorded, but no much larger clone differs from it by a single base. The data derive from a study of T cells in localized non-small cell lung cancer (dated by TCRdb to the early 2020s). Study-level background: The study analyzed T cell repertoires of about 230 early-stage NSCLC patients, comparing tumors and uninvolved tumor-adjacent lungs. Of the NSCLC patients, fewer than 150 were male and roughly 100 were female, and the mean age was approximately 66 years. All 250 or so NSCLC patients in the cohort were treatment-naive and had localized lung tumors that were resected. The investigation overall reported the following: Higher T cell density in blood was associated with longer overall survival, whereas higher clonality in adjacent lung was associated with shorter survival. Because multi-region tumor sequencing was not done, intratumor heterogeneity could not be ruled out. Of the top 100 tumor clones, a median of about 53 were detected in paired uninvolved adjacent lung; under 35 were also among that lung's top 100. Because of the exploratory design, TCR variables were selected using unadjusted p-values without false-discovery rate correction. Uninvolved tumor-adjacent lung showed the highest T cell clonality, higher than tumor, which suggests more focused antigenic responses in the uninvolved tumor-adjacent lung.

At diagnosis, tumor, uninvolved tumor-adjacent lung and peripheral blood were collected and then preserved as a mix of FFPE and fresh-frozen material. Blood samples were analyzed as peripheral blood mononuclear cells for TCR repertoire profiling. TCR beta CDR3 regions were sequenced from DNA using the immunoSEQ Assay. In the original analysis: To compute T cell density, TCR beta template counts were normalized to usable DNA, which was estimated by amplifying housekeeping genes. The preseqR package was used to estimate richness by extrapolating to 400,000 templates for PBMC samples and to 120,000 templates for tissue samples. Clonality was taken to be one minus Pielou's evenness. Tissue-enriched TCRs were identified by differential abundance testing using productive amino-acid clonotypes, minimum total count 5 and alpha 0.1. Repertoire overlap between compartments was quantified with the Jaccard Index and Morisita Overlap Index. TCR beta CDR3s were clustered by GLIPH together with public tetramer-defined viral CDR3s, and at least three viral sequences plus V-gene enrichment were required for viral motifs. TCRdb re-hosts the immuneACCESS table, in-frame sequences only. Its copies lack some clones; in the studies checked, an unresolved V gene accounts for under half of them, and the cause for the rest is not known. V and J calls and clone size are copied from that table; D and trimming were computed from the DNA. The sample table contains roughly 30,000 clones; only one count was recorded for 85% to 90% of them. Of the sample, about 3.2% falls within the top ten clones.

The V and J ends are trimmed by 5 bases and 1 base, leaving 10 bases between them. CDR3 length: 14 amino acids, cysteine to phenylalanine. Just the 42-base CDR3 DNA is kept, in frame starting at base 1. As encoded in the germline V gene (reference sequence), CDR1 is LNHDA while CDR2 is SQIVND. This receptor was identified in a female donor of 60 years or more with stage I lung adenocarcinoma. Source: peripheral blood, taken before any cancer treatment. The receptor chain draws on TRBV19 and TRBJ2-3; the D gene is perhaps TRBD2, from 5 matching bases. At the DNA level, the sequence is TGTGCCAGTAGTTTGGATAGCGGCACAGATACGCAGTATTTT. It codes for CASSLDSGTDTQYF.